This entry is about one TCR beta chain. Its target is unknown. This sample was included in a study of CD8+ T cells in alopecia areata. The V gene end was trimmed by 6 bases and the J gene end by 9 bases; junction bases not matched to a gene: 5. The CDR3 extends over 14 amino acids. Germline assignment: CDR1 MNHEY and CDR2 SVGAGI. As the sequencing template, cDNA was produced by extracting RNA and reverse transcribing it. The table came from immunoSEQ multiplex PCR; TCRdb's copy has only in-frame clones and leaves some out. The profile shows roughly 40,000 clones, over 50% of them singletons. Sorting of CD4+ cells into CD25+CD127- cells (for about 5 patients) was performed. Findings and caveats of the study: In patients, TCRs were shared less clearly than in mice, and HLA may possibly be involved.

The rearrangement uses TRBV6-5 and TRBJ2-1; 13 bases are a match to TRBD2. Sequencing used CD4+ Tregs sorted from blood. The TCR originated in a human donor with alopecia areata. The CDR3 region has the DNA TGTGCCAGCAGGGGGACTAGCGGGGATACTGAGCAGTTCTTC. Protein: CASRGTSGDTEQFF.